This T cell receptor (beta chain) was obtained from a study of OX40 agonist ivuxolimab in advanced cancers. Study at large: Patients assigned to dose escalation were diagnosed with hepatocellular carcinoma, melanoma, renal cell or head and neck cancer.

The germline V and J ends were trimmed by 7 bases and 4 bases, with 17 bases remaining between them. The CDR3 loop spans 15 amino acids. Germline V lookup: CDR1 KGHSH, CDR2 LQKENI. Using immunoSEQ multiplex PCR, the repertoire was profiled, and TCRdb retains in-frame clones only, with some absent. Here the sample spans roughly 70,000 clones, 80% to 90% being singletons. This TCR came from an adult with an advanced solid tumor such as melanoma, head and neck, liver or kidney cancer. The source was CD4+ or CD8+ T cells sorted from blood, collected in a trial of the OX40 agonist ivuxolimab. The rearrangement joins TRBV18 to TRBJ2-1, with D unresolved. The CDR3 DNA reads TGTGCCAGCTACCCCTCCCAAACTTTATACAATGAGCAGTTCTTC. This codes for CASYPSQTLYNEQFF.